Below are 28 T cell receptor beta chains sequenced from a single sample in a study of blood T cell repertoires in COVID-19. Here immunoSEQ multiplex PCR was the method, and the copy in TCRdb shows in-frame clones only, minus some. Among about 78,000 clones, around nine tenths were seen once, and the ten largest hold approximately 1.8%. The sample was peripheral blood. Receptor source: a woman aged 60-70 years with acute or convalescent COVID-19.

The V gene is TRBV11-2, the J gene TRBJ2-7, with D uncertain. The CDR3 has 14 residues. V shed 1 base and J shed 2 bases, with 9 bases lying between them. Germline CDR1 and CDR2: SGHAT and FQNNGV. CDR3 in DNA: TGTGCCAGCAGCTTAGTTATCACTACCTACGAGCAGTACTTC. It translates to CASSLVITTYEQYF. The whole variable domain, remainder taken from reference TRBV11-2 and TRBJ2-7, is EAGVAQSPRYKIIEKRQSVAFWCNPISGHATLYWYQQILGQGPKLLIQFQNNGVVDDSQLPKDRFSAERLKGVDSTLKIQPAKLEDSAVYLCASSLVITTYEQYFGPGTRLTVT.

The V gene is TRBV2, the J gene TRBJ2-2, with TRBD2 matching 12 bases. V dropped 4 bases and J dropped 5; count of bases not matched to a gene: 5. The CDR3 contains 16 residues. Germline CDR1 is SNHLY and CDR2 is FYNNEI. In DNA form, the CDR3 reads TGTGCCAGCAGTGCCTCCGGGACTAGCGGGACCGGGGAGCTGTTTTTT. Amino acid sequence: CASSASGTSGTGELFF.

The chain employs TRBV5-1 and TRBJ2-1, with 7 bases identical to TRBD2. The germline V gene has CDR1 SGHRS and CDR2 YFSETQ. Trimming took 0 bases from V and 2 from J; bases not matched to a gene: 5. CDR3 length: 16 amino acids. The CDR3 sequence is CASSLEWEGPYNEQFF. DNA for the CDR3: TGCGCCAGCAGCTTGGAGTGGGAGGGCCCCTACAATGAGCAGTTCTTC.

The table lists this clone with a few counts. The chain combines TRBV3-1 (or the pseudogene TRBV3-2) with TRBJ2-7, with a weak D call TRBD1 (6 bases). The germline V gene encodes CDR1 LGHDT and CDR2 YNNKEL (reference sequence). Trimming took off 6 bases at V and 7 bases at J, with 19 bases between the two ends. This CDR3 contains 14 residues. The CDR3 nucleotides read TGTGCCAGCAGAAGCCGGGACACGCTAGGGGAGCAGTACTTC. It specifies CASRSRDTLGEQYF.

The chain has TRBV7-9 and TRBJ2-5; D unclear. CDR3 length: 15 amino acids. CDR1 is SEHNR, CDR2 FQNEAQ, per germline (reference sequence). The V gene lost 0 bases and the J gene lost 2 bases, with 10 bases spanning the gap. In DNA, the CDR3 is TGTGCCAGCAGCTTAGCGAAGCAGGCACAAGAGACCCAGTACTTC. This encodes CASSLAKQAQETQYF.

The sample holds one count of this clone. The rearrangement joins TRBV12-5 to TRBJ2-1; TRBD1 aligns across 10 bases. The V gene's germline CDR1 is LGHNT and CDR2 FRNRAP. This CDR3 has 16 residues. Trimming removed 5 bases from V and 9 bases from J; junction bases left unmatched: 13. The CDR3 DNA sequence: TGTGCTAGTGGTCCCGGAGCCGGGACAGGGGCGGGTGAGCAGTTCTTC. Amino acids: CASGPGAGTGAGEQFF.

The rearrangement links TRBV5-1 to TRBJ2-5; D unclear. The CDR3 extends over 15 amino acids. Germline values: CDR1 SGHRS, CDR2 YFSETQ. Trimming pared 2 bases from V and 5 bases from J, leaving 16 bases between. CDR3 nucleotide sequence: TGCGCCAGCAGCTTAGTCCCCACAGCTCGGGAGACCCAGTACTTC. It is translated as CASSLVPTARETQYF.

This rearrangement joins TRBV30 to TRBJ1-4; 8 bases map to TRBD1. V shed 0 bases, J shed 7 bases, and the junction held 4 bases outside the gene matches. This CDR3 contains 14 residues. Germline CDR1 GTSNPN, CDR2 SVGIG (reference sequence). CDR3 protein: CAWSVDRGTEKLFF. Written as DNA, the CDR3 is TGTGCCTGGAGTGTCGACAGGGGTACTGAAAAACTGTTTTTT.

V is TRBV12-3 or TRBV12-4 and J is TRBJ1-3; unclear D gene. The CDR3 totals 12 residues. V was trimmed by 6 bases and J by 4 bases, leaving 7 bases between them. The CDR3 nucleotides are TGTGCCAGCAGGGCTAGAGGAAACACCATATATTTT. This translates into CASRARGNTIYF.

The rearrangement uses TRBV6-4 and TRBJ2-5, with D unclear. CDR3 length: 13 residues. The germline V gene has CDR1 MRHNA and CDR2 SNTAGT. Trimming shortened V by 5 bases and J by 5 bases, and 12 bases separated the two germline ends. CDR3 sequence: CASSMNDGETQYF. The CDR3 DNA is TGTGCCAGCAGTATGAATGACGGGGAGACCCAGTACTTC.

This clone was recorded once. The chain couples TRBV18 to TRBJ2-1, with a possible D match to TRBD1 (6 bases). Trimming shortened V by 2 bases and J by 7 bases, and 18 bases separated the two germline ends. CDR1 is KGHSH, CDR2 LQKENI, per germline. The CDR3 consists of 16 residues. The CDR3 reads CASSPWAGAKRNEQFF. The CDR3 region has the DNA TGTGCCAGCTCACCATGGGCAGGGGCCAAACGGAATGAGCAGTTCTTC.

The V and J genes are TRBV7-2 and TRBJ1-4; 8 bases fit TRBD1. Germline V gene sequence: CDR1 SGHTA, CDR2 FQGNSA. V trimming: 5 bases; J trimming: 5 bases; junction bases outside the gene matches: 7. The CDR3 spans 15 residues. CDR3 residues: CASSIGQGSNEKLFF. As DNA, the CDR3 is TGTGCCAGCAGCATCGGACAGGGCAGCAATGAAAAACTGTTTTTT.

The gene calls are TRBV2 and TRBJ1-4, with 9 bases matching TRBD1. The CDR3 sequence is 14 residues long. Germline V gene data show CDR1 as SNHLY and CDR2 as FYNNEI. Trimming removed 7 bases from V and 8 bases from J; junction bases left unmatched: 8. The CDR3 loop reads CASTIDRGNEKLFF. The DNA for the CDR3 is TGTGCCAGCACCATCGACAGGGGGAACGAAAAACTGTTTTTT. The full variable domain, with the rest looked up from reference TRBV2 and TRBJ1-4, is EPEVTQTPSHQVTQMGQEVILRCVPISNHLYFYWYRQILGQKVEFLVSFYNNEISEKSEIFDDQFSVERPDGSNFTLKIRSTKLEDSAMYFCASTIDRGNEKLFFGSGTQLSVL.

This rearrangement joins TRBV4-2 to TRBJ1-1; D unresolved. The CDR3 contains 11 residues. In germline, CDR1 is LGHNA, CDR2 YNFKEQ. Trimming cost V 0 bases and J 8 bases, with 4 bases left between them. The CDR3 protein is CASSQEREAFF. Here the CDR3 DNA reads TGTGCCAGCAGCCAAGAGAGGGAAGCTTTCTTT.

This chain connects TRBV30 to TRBJ2-7; the D gene is possibly TRBD1 (7 bases). The V gene's germline CDR1 is GTSNPN and CDR2 SVGIG (reference sequence). This CDR3 spans 14 amino acids. V lost 7 bases and J lost 2, with 18 bases in between. The CDR3 DNA sequence: TGTGCCTCCCAGGACAGGAGGGCAACCTACGAGCAGTACTTC. Translation gives CASQDRRATYEQYF.

The rearrangement joins TRBV7-2 to TRBJ2-5; 9 bases fit TRBD1. This CDR3 comprises 15 residues. Germline V gene sequence: CDR1 SGHTA, CDR2 FQGNSA. The junction had 7 bases not matched to a gene; V was cut back by 6 bases and J by 2 bases. The CDR3 loop is CASSRTGGRQETQYF. CDR3 DNA: TGTGCCAGCAGTCGTACAGGGGGCCGGCAAGAGACCCAGTACTTC.

This clone was picked up one time. The chain has TRBV29-1 and TRBJ2-7; 7 bases are shared with TRBD2. The CDR3 covers 12 residues. V dropped 7 bases and J dropped 0; count of bases not matched to a gene: 3. The V gene's germline CDR1 is SQVTM and CDR2 ANQGSEA. The CDR3 coding sequence is TGCAGCGCTAGCGGTAACTCCTACGAGCAGTACTTC. Translation: CSASGNSYEQYF.

The chain uses TRBV7-9 and TRBJ1-1; D is undetermined. CDR1 is SEHNR, CDR2 FQNEAQ, per germline (reference sequence). The CDR3 loop spans 14 amino acids. Trimming cost V 4 bases and J 0 bases, with 9 bases left between them. CDR3 sequence reads: CASSSPNMNTEAFF. CDR3 DNA sequence: TGTGCCAGCAGCTCCCCGAACATGAACACTGAAGCTTTCTTT. Based on the CDR3 plus reference TRBV7-9 and TRBJ1-1, the full variable domain is DTGVSQNPRHKITKRGQNVTFRCDPISEHNRLYWYRQTLGQGPEFLTYFQNEAQLEKSRLLSDRFSAERPKGSFSTLEIQRTEQGDSAMYLCASSSPNMNTEAFFGQGTRLTVV.

A single count supports this clone. The DNA of the CDR3 is TGTGCCAGCAACCCGGACAGGAACTATGGCTACACCTTC. Its translation: CASNPDRNYGYTF. The gene calls are TRBV12-3 or TRBV12-4 and TRBJ1-2, with 7 bases identical to TRBD1. V lost 7 bases, J lost 2 bases, and 4 bases stayed unmatched. This CDR3 contains 13 residues.

The V call is TRBV7-9, the J call TRBJ2-3; 11 bases match TRBD2. Losses at the gene ends were 3 bases for V and 4 bases for J; bases not matched to a gene: 9. This CDR3 is built from 17 residues. CDR1 and CDR2 (germline): SEHNR, FQNEAQ (reference sequence). The CDR3 DNA reads as TGTGCCAGCAGCTTCCACCTAGCGGGGGGCTCAGCAGATACGCAGTATTTT. Translated: CASSFHLAGGSADTQYF. Full variable domain (rest looked up from reference TRBV7-9 and TRBJ2-3): DTGVSQNPRHKITKRGQNVTFRCDPISEHNRLYWYRQTLGQGPEFLTYFQNEAQLEKSRLLSDRFSAERPKGSFSTLEIQRTEQGDSAMYLCASSFHLAGGSADTQYFGPGTRLTVL.

The chain joins TRBV11-1 to TRBJ1-2; tentative D call: TRBD1 (5 bases). This CDR3 is built from 14 residues. V was shortened by 4 bases and J by 4 bases, with 13 bases between the two germline ends. The germline gives CDR1 SGHAT, CDR2 FQDESV (reference sequence). The CDR3 protein is CASSSERGGYGYTF. The CDR3 region has the DNA TGTGCCAGCAGCTCCGAACGGGGGGGCTATGGCTACACCTTC.

The V gene is TRBV9, the J gene TRBJ1-2, with D maybe TRBD1 (6 bases). Germline CDR1 SGDLS, CDR2 YYNGEE. The length of the CDR3 is 15 residues. The V and J ends lost 4 bases and 4 bases respectively, with 17 bases between them. The CDR3 DNA reads TGTGCCAGCAGCCCTACTCGGACAGCTACCTATGGCTACACCTTC. Its translation: CASSPTRTATYGYTF.

This sequence joins TRBV5-8 and TRBJ2-7, with TRBD1 matching 7 bases. Germline V gives CDR1 SGHTS, CDR2 YDEGEE. The ends lost 5 bases at V and 4 bases at J; junction bases unmatched: 6. The CDR3 loop spans 13 amino acids. The CDR3 reads CASRSGGRYEQYF. CDR3 bases: TGTGCCAGCAGGTCAGGGGGTAGGTACGAGCAGTACTTC. The full variable domain, its missing parts supplied by reference TRBV5-8 and TRBJ2-7, is EAGVTQSPTHLIKTRGQQATLRCSPISGHTSVYWYQQALGLGLQFLLWYDEGEERNRGNFPPRFSGRQFPNYSSELNVNALELEDSALYLCASRSGGRYEQYFGPGTRLTVT.

V and J are TRBV7-6 and TRBJ1-6, with TRBD1 identical over 9 bases. Germline V gene data show CDR1 as SGHVS and CDR2 as FNYEAQ. Germline trimming cut 1 base from V and 8 bases from J; bases unmatched to any gene: 3. The CDR3 length is 15 residues. DNA of the CDR3: TGTGCCAGCAGCTTAGTGGGACAGGGATATTCACCCCTCCACTTT. It translates to CASSLVGQGYSPLHF. The full variable domain, rest sourced from reference TRBV7-6 and TRBJ1-6, is GAGVSQSPRYKVTKRGQDVALRCDPISGHVSLYWYRQALGQGPEFLTYFNYEAQQDKSGLPNDRFSAERPEGSISTLTIQRTEQRDSAMYRCASSLVGQGYSPLHFGNGTRLTVT.

The chain has TRBV4-2 and TRBJ1-2; D is ambiguous. The CDR3 totals 15 residues. From germline, CDR1 is LGHNA and CDR2 YNFKEQ. V was trimmed by 1 base and J by 9 bases, leaving 18 bases between them. The CDR3 loop is CASSQGSAQRGSYTF. CDR3 DNA sequence: TGTGCCAGCAGCCAAGGGTCAGCCCAAAGAGGTAGCTACACCTTC.

This rearrangement joins TRBV6-5 to TRBJ2-1; tentative D call: TRBD2 (6 bases). V lost 0 bases and J 6 bases, leaving 9 bases between the germline ends. The CDR3 spans 14 residues. Germline-derived CDR1 and CDR2 are MNHEY and SVGAGI. CDR3 DNA sequence: TGTGCCAGCAGTTACTCGTACGGGGGCAATGAGCAGTTCTTC. This translates into CASSYSYGGNEQFF.

A single count supports this clone. The chain recombines TRBV7-3 with TRBJ2-1, with a possible D match to TRBD2 (5 bases). V shed 0 bases and J shed 10 bases, with 13 bases lying between them. The CDR3 runs 14 residues. The germline gives CDR1 SGHTA, CDR2 FQGTGA. The CDR3 DNA reads as TGTGCCAGCAGCTTAACACCCACGGGATGGGAGCAGTTCTTC. This translates into CASSLTPTGWEQFF.

The chain joins TRBV5-1 to TRBJ1-6; 7 bases are shared with TRBD1. CDR3 length equals 15 residues. Looked up from germline, CDR1 is SGHRS and CDR2 is YFSETQ. V was clipped by 0 bases and J by 6 bases; unmatched bases: 3. CDR3 amino acids: CASSLEGAGNSPLHF. DNA of the CDR3: TGCGCCAGCAGCTTGGAGGGGGCAGGTAATTCACCCCTCCACTTT.